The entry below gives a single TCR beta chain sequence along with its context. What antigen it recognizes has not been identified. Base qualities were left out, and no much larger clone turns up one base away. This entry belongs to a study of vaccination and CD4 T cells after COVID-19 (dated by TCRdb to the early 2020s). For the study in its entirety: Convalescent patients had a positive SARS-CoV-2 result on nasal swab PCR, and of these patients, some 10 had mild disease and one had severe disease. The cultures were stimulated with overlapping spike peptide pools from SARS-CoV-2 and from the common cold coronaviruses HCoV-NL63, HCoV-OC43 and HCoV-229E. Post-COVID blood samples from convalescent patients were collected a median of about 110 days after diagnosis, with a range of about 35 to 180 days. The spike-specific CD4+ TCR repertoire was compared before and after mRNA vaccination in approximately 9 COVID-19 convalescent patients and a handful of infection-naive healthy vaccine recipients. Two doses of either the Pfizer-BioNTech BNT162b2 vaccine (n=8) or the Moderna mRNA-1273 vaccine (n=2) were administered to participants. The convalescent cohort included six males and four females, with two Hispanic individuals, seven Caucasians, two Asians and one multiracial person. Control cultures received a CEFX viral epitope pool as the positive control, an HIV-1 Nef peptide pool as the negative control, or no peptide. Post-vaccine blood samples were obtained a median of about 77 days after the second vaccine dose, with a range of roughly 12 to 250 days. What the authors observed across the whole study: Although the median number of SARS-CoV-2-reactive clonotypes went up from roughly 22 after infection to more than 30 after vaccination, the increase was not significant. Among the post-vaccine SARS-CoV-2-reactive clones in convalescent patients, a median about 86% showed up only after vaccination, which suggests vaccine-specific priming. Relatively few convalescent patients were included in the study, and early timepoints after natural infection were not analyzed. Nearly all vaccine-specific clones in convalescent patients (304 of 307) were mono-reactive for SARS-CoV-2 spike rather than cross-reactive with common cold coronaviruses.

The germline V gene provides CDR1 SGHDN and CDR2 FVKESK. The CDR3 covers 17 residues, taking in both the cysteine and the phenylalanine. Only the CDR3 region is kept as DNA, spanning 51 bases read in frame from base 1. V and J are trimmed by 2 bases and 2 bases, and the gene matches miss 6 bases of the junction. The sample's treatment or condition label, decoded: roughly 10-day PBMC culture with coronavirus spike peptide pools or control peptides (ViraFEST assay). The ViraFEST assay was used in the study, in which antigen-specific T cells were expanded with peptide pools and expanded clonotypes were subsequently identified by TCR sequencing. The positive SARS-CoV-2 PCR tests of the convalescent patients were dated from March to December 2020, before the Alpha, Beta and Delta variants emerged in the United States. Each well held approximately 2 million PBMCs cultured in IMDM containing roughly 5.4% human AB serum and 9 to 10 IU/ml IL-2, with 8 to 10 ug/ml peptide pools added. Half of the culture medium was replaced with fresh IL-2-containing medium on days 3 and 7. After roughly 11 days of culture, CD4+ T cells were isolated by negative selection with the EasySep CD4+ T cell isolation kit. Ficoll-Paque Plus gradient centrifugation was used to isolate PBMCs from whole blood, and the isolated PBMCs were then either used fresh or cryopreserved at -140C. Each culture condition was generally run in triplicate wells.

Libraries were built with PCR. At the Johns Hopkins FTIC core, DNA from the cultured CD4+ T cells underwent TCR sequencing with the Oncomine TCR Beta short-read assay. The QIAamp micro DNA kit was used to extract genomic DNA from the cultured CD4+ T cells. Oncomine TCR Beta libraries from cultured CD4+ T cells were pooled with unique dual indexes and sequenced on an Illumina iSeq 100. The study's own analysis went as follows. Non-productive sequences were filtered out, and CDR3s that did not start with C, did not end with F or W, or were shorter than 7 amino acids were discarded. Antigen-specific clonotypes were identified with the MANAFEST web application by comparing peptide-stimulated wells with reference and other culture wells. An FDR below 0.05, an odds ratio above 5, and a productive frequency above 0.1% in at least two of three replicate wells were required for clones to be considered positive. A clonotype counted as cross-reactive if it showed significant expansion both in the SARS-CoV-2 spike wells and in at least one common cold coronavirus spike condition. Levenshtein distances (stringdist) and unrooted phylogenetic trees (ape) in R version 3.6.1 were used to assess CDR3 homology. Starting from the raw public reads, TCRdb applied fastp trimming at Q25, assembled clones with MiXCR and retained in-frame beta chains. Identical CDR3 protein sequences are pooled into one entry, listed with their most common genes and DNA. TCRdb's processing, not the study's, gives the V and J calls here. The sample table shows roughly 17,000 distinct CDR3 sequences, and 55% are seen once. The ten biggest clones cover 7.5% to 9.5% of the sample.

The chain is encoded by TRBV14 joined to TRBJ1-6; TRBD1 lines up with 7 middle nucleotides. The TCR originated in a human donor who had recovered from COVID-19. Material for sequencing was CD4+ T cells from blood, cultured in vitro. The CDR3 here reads CASSQHDRVTYNSPLHF. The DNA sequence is TGTGCCAGCAGCCAACATGACAGGGTGACCTATAATTCACCCCTCCACTTT.